This TCR beta chain came from a study of human T cells and chemical hapten exposure. Time point in this sample: healthy volunteer bleed at 2 weeks. It was from unfractionated whole blood that total RNA was extracted. Germline loops: CDR1 LNHDA, CDR2 SQIVND (reference sequence). V gave up 7 bases and J gave up 7 bases; unmatched junction bases: 14. The CDR3 totals 15 residues. Library preparation tagged each individual cDNA molecule with a unique molecular identifier. TCRdb re-called the RACE reads through MiXCR, storing one row per CDR3 protein. The data contain approximately 90,000 distinct CDR3 sequences, about 8.8% of them seen just once; the ten biggest clones take up 2.5% to 3.5%.

The chain carries TRBV19 and TRBJ2-7; the match to TRBD1 covers 9 bases. The sequencing input was whole blood. This clonotype was sampled from a female donor in good health. Some clones in this sample may be carry-over from other donors' samples. The CDR3 coding sequence is TGTGCCAGTAACTCCCCGGGGGACGGGACAGGGGAGCAGTACTTC. As protein: CASNSPGDGTGEQYF.